This entry features one T cell receptor (beta chain) sequence. In the source study's methods: Amplification of reference gene primers was used by the study to estimate nucleated cell counts. Clones were read by immunoSEQ multiplex PCR, and TCRdb kept only the in-frame ones, dropping some. The D gene and trimming were derived from the DNA, and the V and J assignments and clone size from that table. The data show 300,000 to 400,000 clones, roughly 90% seen once. The record originates from a study of blood T cell repertoires in COVID-19. Study in general: Samples came from the United States, Italy and Spain, spanning acute and convalescent COVID-19. Sources were T cells, B-cell-depleted T cells, or PBMCs; the material itself was cDNA or gDNA.

V lost 5 bases and J 3 bases, leaving 14 bases between the germline ends. Looked up from germline, CDR1 is MNHEY and CDR2 is SVGAGI. The CDR3 covers 14 residues. Participants were aged about 18 to 90 years, lived in over 20 US areas, and enrolled virtually. The V gene is TRBV6-5, the J gene TRBJ2-7; D may be TRBD1 (7 bases). The sequenced sample was PBMCs or T cells enriched from blood (not recorded which). This TCR derives from a woman in her 30s with acute COVID-19. The CDR3 DNA sequence: TGTGCCAGCAGTCGCGGGGACAGAAGCTACGAGCAGTACTTC. It is translated as CASSRGDRSYEQYF.